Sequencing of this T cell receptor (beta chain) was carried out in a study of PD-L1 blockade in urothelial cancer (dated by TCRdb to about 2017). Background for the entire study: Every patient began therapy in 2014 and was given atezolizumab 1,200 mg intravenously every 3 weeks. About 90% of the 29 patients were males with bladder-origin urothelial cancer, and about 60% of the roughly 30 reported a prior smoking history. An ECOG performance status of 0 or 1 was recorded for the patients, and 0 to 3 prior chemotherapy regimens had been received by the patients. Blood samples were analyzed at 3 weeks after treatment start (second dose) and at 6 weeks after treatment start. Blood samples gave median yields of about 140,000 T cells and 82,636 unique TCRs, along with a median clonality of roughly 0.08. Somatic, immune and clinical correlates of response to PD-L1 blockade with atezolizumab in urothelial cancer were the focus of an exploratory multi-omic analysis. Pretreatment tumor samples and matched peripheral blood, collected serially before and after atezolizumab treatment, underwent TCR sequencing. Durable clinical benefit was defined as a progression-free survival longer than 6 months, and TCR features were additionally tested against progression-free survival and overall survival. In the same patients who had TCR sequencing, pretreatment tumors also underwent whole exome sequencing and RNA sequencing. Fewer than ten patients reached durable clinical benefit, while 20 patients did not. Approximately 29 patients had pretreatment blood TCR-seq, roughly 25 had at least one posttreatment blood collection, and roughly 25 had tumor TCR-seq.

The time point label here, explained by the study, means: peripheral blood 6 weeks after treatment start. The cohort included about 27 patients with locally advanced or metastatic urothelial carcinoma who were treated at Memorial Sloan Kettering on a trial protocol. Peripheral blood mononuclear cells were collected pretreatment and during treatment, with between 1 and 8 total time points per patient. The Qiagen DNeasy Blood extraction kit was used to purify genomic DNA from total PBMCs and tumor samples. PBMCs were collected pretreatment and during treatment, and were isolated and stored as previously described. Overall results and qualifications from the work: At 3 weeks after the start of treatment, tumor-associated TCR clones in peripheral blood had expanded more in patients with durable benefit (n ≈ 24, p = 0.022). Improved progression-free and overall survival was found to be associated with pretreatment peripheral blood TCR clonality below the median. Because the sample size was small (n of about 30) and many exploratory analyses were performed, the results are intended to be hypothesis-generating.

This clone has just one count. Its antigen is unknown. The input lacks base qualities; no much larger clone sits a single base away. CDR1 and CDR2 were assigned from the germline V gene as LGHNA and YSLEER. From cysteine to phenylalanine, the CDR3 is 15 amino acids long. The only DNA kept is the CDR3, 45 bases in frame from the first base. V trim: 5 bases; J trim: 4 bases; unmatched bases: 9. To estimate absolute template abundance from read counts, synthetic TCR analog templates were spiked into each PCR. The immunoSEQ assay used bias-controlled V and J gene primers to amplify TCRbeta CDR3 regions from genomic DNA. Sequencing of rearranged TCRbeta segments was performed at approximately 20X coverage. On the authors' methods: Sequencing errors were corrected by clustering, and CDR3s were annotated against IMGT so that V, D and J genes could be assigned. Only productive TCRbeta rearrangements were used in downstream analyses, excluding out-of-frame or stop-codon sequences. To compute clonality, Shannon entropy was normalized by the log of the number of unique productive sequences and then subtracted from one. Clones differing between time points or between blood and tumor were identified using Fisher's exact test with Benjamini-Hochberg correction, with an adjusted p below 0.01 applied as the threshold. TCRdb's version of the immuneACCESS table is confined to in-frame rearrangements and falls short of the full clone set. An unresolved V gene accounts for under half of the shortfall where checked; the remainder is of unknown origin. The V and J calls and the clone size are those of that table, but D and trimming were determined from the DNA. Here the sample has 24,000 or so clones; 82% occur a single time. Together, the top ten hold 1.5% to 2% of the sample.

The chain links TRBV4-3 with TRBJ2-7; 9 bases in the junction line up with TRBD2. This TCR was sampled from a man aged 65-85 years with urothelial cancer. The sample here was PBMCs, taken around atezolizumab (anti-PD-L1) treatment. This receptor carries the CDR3 CASSSIAGEWYEQYF. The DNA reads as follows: TGCGCCAGCAGCTCGATAGCGGGAGAGTGGTACGAGCAGTACTTC.